The next 13 T cell receptor beta chains were all read from a single sample in a study of blood T cell repertoires in COVID-19. Assay: immunoSEQ multiplex PCR; the TCRdb copy retains only in-frame clones and omits some. Among 200,000 to 250,000 clones listed, about 82% were seen once. The sequenced material came from peripheral blood. All receptors come from a woman of 80 years or more with COVID-19, enrolled during active disease.

The rearrangement uses TRBV27 and TRBJ2-7; D gene unclear. Trimming took 3 bases from V and 3 from J, leaving 21 bases between them. This CDR3 comprises 17 residues. Germline V gives CDR1 MNHEY, CDR2 SMNVEV (reference sequence). CDR3 amino acids: CASSFPDTRKPHYEQYV. As DNA, the CDR3 is TGTGCCAGCAGTTTCCCTGACACACGAAAACCCCACTACGAGCAGTACGTC.

This chain joins TRBV9 and TRBJ2-1; D ambiguous. Germline V gives CDR1 SGDLS, CDR2 YYNGEE. V lost 0 bases, J lost 0 bases, and 10 bases lay in between. The CDR3 spans 16 residues. CDR3 in amino acids: CASSVDPFSSYNEQFF. The CDR3 DNA sequence: TGTGCCAGCAGCGTAGACCCGTTTAGCTCCTACAATGAGCAGTTCTTC.

This clone turned up a few times. The V call is TRBV10-2, the J call TRBJ1-2; unclear D gene. The CDR3 has 13 residues. Trimming shortened V by 4 bases and J by 5 bases, and 11 bases separated the two germline ends. Germline V gene data show CDR1 as WSHSY and CDR2 as SAAADI. In nucleotides, the CDR3 is TGCGCCAGCAGTGCCCCTAATGCTTATGGCTACACCTTC. Protein product: CASSAPNAYGYTF.

The gene calls are TRBV27 and TRBJ2-1; D is possibly TRBD1 (5 bases). Germline V gene sequence: CDR1 MNHEY, CDR2 SMNVEV (reference sequence). The CDR3 consists of 14 residues. Trimming shortened V by 3 bases and J by 6 bases, and 12 bases separated the two germline ends. CDR3 sequence reads: CASSLSGHSNEQFF. In DNA form, the CDR3 reads TGTGCCAGCAGTTTGTCAGGGCATAGCAATGAGCAGTTCTTC.

The chain employs TRBV19 and TRBJ1-2; unclear D gene. Germline V gene data show CDR1 as LNHDA and CDR2 as SQIVND (reference sequence). This CDR3 is built from 14 residues. Trimming shortened V by 8 bases and J by 6 bases, and 19 bases separated the two germline ends. The CDR3 is CASSMVLTYDGYTF. The CDR3 DNA reads TGTGCCAGTTCTATGGTTCTAACTTACGATGGCTACACCTTC.

CDR3 protein: CASSLPRGPGGDTEAFF. In DNA, the CDR3 is TGCGCCAGCAGCTTGCCCCGGGGGCCCGGGGGGGACACTGAAGCTTTCTTT. The chain carries TRBV5-1 and TRBJ1-1, with D possibly being TRBD1 (6 bases). Germline lookup yields CDR1 SGHRS and CDR2 YFSETQ. Trimming removed 1 base at V and 3 bases at J, with 19 bases between. This CDR3 is built from 17 residues.

This chain connects TRBV2 to TRBJ1-2, with D maybe TRBD1 (5 bases). V lost 4 bases to trimming and J lost 4 bases, with 10 bases between them. The CDR3 extends over 13 amino acids. From germline, CDR1 is SNHLY and CDR2 FYNNEI. CDR3 DNA: TGTGCCAGCAGTGTGTCGCAGGGCTATGGCTACACCTTC. Translation: CASSVSQGYGYTF.

The genes are TRBV5-1 and TRBJ2-3; 9 positions agree with TRBD2. The germline V gene has CDR1 SGHRS and CDR2 YFSETQ. V shed 3 bases and J 2 bases; nucleotides not matched to a gene: 1. This CDR3 contains 14 residues. The CDR3 here is CASSSSGATDTQYF. CDR3 coding DNA: TGCGCCAGCAGCTCTAGCGGGGCCACAGATACGCAGTATTTT.

The V gene is TRBV18, the J gene TRBJ1-1; D may be TRBD1 (5 bases). There are 15 residues in the CDR3. From germline, CDR1 is KGHSH and CDR2 LQKENI. V was trimmed by 3 bases and J by 3 bases, leaving 14 bases between them. The CDR3 DNA reads TGTGCCAGCTCACCCCGTCAGGGCTCTGACACTGAAGCTTTCTTT. Translated: CASSPRQGSDTEAFF.

The chain carries TRBV5-1 and TRBJ1-5; D is possibly TRBD1 (6 bases). Germline CDR1 is SGHRS and CDR2 is YFSETQ. Trimming took 2 bases from V and 0 from J, leaving 12 bases between them. CDR3 length: 16 residues. The CDR3 reads CASSLEGGSSNQPQHF. The CDR3 nucleotides read TGCGCCAGCAGCTTAGAGGGGGGGAGTAGCAATCAGCCCCAGCATTTT.

This clone was seen more than once but under ten times. The rearrangement joins TRBV27 to TRBJ1-6; 7 bases fit TRBD1. Trimming at V came to 5 bases and at J to 9 bases, leaving 7 bases not matched to a gene. This CDR3 comprises 14 residues. CDR1 is MNHEY, CDR2 SMNVEV, per germline (reference sequence). The CDR3 is CASSLLGGGSPLHF. Written as DNA, the CDR3 is TGTGCCAGCAGTCTCCTAGGGGGCGGTTCACCCCTCCACTTT.

V gene TRBV5-4 combines with J gene TRBJ2-3, with D possibly TRBD1 on 6 matching bases. V was cut by 2 bases and J by 3 bases, with 10 bases left in between. Germline V gene data show CDR1 as SGHNT and CDR2 as YYREEE (reference sequence). The CDR3 sequence is 14 residues long. The CDR3: CASSLFQGTDTQYF. CDR3 DNA: TGTGCCAGCAGCTTATTCCAGGGGACAGATACGCAGTATTTT.

CDR3 nucleotide sequence: TGTGCCAGCAGCTTGGCCGGGACAGCAGAAGAGACCCAGTACTTC. This sequence encodes CASSLAGTAEETQYF. The V gene is TRBV5-5, the J gene TRBJ2-5; 7 bases map to TRBD1. Trimming took 0 bases from V and 3 from J; bases not matched to a gene: 5. The CDR3 covers 15 residues. CDR1 SGHKS and CDR2 YYEKEE come from the germline V gene (reference sequence).